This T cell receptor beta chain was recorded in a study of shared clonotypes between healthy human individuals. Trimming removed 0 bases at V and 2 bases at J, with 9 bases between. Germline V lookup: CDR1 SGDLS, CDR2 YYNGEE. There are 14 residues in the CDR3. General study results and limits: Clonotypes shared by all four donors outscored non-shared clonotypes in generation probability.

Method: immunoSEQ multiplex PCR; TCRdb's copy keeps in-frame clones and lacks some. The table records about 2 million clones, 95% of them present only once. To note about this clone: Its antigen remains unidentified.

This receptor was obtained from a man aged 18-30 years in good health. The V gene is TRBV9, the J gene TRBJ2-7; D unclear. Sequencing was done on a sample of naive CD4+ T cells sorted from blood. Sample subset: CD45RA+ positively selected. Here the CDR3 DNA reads TGTGCCAGCAGCGTAGAAGGTAACCCCTACGAGCAGTACTTC. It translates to CASSVEGNPYEQYF.